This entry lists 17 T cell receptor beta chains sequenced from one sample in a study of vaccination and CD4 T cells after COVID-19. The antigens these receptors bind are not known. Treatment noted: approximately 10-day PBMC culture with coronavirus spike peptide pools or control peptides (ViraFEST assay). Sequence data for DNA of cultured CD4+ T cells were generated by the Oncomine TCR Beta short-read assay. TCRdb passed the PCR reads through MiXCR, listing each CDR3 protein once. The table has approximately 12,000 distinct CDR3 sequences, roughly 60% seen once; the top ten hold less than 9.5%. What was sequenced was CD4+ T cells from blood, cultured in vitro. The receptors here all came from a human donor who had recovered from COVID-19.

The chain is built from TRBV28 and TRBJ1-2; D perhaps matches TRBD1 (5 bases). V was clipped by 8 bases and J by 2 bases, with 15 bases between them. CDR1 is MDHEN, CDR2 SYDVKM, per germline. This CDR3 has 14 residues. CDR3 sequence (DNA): TGTGCCAGCCTTAACCAAGGGACGAACTATGGCTACACCTTC. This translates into CASLNQGTNYGYTF.

The CDR3 DNA follows: TGTGCCAGCAGTAGGGGCGGGGCATACAATGAGCAGTTCTTC. This gives the protein CASSRGGAYNEQFF. The V and J genes are TRBV2 and TRBJ2-1, with D possibly being TRBD2 (6 bases). The CDR3 consists of 14 residues. In germline, CDR1 is SNHLY, CDR2 FYNNEI. Trimming pared 5 bases from V and 4 bases from J, leaving 12 bases between.

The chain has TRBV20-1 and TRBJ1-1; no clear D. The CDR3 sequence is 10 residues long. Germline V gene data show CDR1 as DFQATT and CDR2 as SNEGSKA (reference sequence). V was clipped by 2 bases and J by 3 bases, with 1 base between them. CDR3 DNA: TGCAGTGCTAGACACACTGAAGCTTTCTTT. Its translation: CSARHTEAFF.

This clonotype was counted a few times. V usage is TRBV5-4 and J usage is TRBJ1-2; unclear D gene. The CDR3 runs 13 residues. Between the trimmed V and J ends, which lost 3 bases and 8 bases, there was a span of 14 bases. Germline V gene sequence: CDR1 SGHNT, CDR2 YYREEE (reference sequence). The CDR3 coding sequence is TGTGCCAGCAGCTGGGCCCTCCGAGGGGGCTACACCTTC. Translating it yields CASSWALRGGYTF.

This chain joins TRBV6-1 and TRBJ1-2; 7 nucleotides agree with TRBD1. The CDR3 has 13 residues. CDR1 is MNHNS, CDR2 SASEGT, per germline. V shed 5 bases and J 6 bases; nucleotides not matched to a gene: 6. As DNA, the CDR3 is TGTGCCAGCAGTAAACAGGGGTGGGATGGCTACACCTTC. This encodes CASSKQGWDGYTF.

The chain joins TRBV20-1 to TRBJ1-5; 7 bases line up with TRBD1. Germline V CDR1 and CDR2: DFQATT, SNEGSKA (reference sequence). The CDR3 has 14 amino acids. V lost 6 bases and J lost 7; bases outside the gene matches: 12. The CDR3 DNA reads TGCAGTGCCAGATCGGACAGGCGGGGACAGCCCCAGCATTTT. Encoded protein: CSARSDRRGQPQHF.

The CDR3 reads CATPGGQNTEAFF. The CDR3 nucleotides read TGTGCCACCCCCGGAGGGCAGAACACTGAAGCTTTCTTT. The gene calls are TRBV28 and TRBJ1-1; no definite D call. Trimming shortened V by 10 bases and J by 1 base, and 13 bases separated the two germline ends. This CDR3 is built from 13 residues. CDR1 and CDR2 (germline): MDHEN, SYDVKM.

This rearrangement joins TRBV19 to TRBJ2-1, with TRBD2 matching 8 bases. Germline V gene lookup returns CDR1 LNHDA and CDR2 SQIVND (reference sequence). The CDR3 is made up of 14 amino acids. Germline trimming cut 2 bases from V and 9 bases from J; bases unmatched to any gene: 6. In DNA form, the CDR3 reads TGTGCCAGTAGTATACGCGGGAGCGGGAGTGAGCAGTTCTTC. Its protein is CASSIRGSGSEQFF. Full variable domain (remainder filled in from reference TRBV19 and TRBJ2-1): DGGITQSPKYLFRKEGQNVTLSCEQNLNHDAMYWYRQDPGQGLRLIYYSQIVNDFQKGDIAEGYSVSREKKESFPLTVTSAQKNPTAFYLCASSIRGSGSEQFFGPGTRLTVL.

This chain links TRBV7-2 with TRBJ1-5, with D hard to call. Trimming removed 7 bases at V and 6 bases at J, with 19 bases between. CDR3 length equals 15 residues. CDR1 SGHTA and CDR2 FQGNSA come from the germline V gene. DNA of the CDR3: TGTGCCAGCACACGTGGGTTATACGACGGTCAGCCCCAGCATTTT. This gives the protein CASTRGLYDGQPQHF.

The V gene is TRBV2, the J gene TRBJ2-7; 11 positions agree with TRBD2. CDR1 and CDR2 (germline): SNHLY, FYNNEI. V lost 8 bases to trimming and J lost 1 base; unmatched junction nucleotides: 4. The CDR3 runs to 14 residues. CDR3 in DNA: TGTGCCAGCGAGCTAGCGGGAGGATCCTACGAGCAGTACTTC. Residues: CASELAGGSYEQYF.

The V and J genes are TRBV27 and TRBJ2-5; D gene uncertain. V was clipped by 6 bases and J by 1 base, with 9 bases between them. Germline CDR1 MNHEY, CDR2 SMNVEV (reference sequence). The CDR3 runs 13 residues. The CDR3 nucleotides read TGTGCCAGCAGCCTGAACACCCAAGAGACCCAGTACTTC. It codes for CASSLNTQETQYF.

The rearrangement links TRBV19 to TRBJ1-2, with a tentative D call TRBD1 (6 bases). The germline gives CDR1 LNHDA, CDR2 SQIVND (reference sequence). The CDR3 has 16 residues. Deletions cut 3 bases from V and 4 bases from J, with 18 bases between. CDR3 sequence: CASSIGTFISGYGYTF. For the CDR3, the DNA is TGTGCCAGTAGTATCGGGACATTTATCTCGGGCTATGGCTACACCTTC.

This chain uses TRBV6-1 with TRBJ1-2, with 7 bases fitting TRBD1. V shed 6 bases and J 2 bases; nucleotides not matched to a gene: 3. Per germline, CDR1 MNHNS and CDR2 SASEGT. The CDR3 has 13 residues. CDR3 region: CASRTGQNYGYTF. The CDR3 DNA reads TGTGCCAGCAGAACGGGACAGAACTATGGCTACACCTTC.

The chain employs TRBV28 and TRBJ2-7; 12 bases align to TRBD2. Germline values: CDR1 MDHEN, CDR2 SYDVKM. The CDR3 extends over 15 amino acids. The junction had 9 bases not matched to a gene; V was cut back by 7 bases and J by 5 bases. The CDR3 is CASTSPRLAGDEQYF. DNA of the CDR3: TGTGCCAGCACAAGTCCGAGACTAGCGGGAGACGAGCAGTACTTC.

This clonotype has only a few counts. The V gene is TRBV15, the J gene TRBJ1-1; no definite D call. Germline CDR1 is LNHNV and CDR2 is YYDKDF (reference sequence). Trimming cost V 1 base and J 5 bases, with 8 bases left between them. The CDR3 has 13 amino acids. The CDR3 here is CATSRVLGTEAFF. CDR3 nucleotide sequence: TGTGCCACCAGCAGAGTCCTGGGTACTGAAGCTTTCTTT.

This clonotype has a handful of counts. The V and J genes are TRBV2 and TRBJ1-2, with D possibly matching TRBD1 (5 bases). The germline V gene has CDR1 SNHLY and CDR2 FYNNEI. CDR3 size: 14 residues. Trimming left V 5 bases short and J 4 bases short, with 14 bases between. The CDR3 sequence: CASSWGKGSYGYTF. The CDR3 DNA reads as TGTGCCAGCAGTTGGGGGAAGGGTTCCTATGGCTACACCTTC.

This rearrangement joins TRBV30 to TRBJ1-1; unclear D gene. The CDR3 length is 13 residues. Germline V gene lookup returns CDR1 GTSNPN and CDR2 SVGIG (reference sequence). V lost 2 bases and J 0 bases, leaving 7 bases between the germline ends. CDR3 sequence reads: CAWSTDLNTEAFF. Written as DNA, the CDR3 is TGTGCCTGGAGTACAGATTTGAACACTGAAGCTTTCTTT.